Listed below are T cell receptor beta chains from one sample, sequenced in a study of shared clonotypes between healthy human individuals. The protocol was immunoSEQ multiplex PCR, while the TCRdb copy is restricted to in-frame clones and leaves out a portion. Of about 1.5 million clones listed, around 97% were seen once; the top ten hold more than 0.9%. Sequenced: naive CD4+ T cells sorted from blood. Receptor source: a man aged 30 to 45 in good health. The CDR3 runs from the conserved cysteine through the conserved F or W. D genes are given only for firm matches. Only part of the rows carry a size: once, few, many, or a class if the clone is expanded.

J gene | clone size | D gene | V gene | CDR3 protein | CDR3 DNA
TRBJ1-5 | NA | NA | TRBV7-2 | CASSLVPGGSQPQHF | TGTGCCAGCAGCTTAGTCCCGGGGGGCAGTCAGCCCCAGCATTTT
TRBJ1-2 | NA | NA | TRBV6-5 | CASTDGGRSNYGYTF | TGTGCCAGCACCGATGGAGGACGCTCTAACTATGGCTACACCTTC
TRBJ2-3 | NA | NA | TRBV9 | CASSPRPSTDTQYF | TGTGCCAGCAGCCCTCGGCCCAGCACAGATACGCAGTATTTT
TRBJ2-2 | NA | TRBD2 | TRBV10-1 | CASSHRPGLAVARTGELFF | TGCGCCAGCAGTCATCGCCCGGGACTAGCGGTTGCGAGGACCGGGGAGCTGTTTTTT
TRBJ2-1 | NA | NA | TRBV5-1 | CASSTLPSADEQFF | TGCGCCAGCAGCACACTCCCTAGTGCCGATGAGCAGTTCTTC
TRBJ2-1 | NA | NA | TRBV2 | CASRETASSYNEQFF | TGTGCCAGCAGAGAGACTGCTAGCTCCTACAATGAGCAGTTCTTC
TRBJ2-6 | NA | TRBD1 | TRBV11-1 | CASSQRAGTGTGANVLTF | TGTGCCAGCAGCCAGAGGGCCGGGACAGGGACTGGGGCCAACGTCCTGACTTTC
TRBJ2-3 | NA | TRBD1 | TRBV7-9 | CASRLVPWDRANTDTQYF | TGTGCCAGCAGACTTGTCCCCTGGGACAGGGCTAACACAGATACGCAGTATTTT
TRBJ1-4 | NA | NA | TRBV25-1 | CASSEGTHFNEKLFF | TGTGCCAGCAGTGAAGGGACCCATTTTAATGAAAAACTGTTTTTT
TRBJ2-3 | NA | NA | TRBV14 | CASSQTAIGTDTQYF | TGTGCCAGCAGCCAAACGGCCATCGGGACAGATACGCAGTATTTT
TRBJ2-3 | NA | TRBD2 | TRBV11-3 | CASSLVGRATGTDTQYF | TGTGCCAGCAGCTTAGTTGGGAGGGCCACGGGCACAGATACGCAGTATTTT
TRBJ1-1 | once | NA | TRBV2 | CASSERQGGGTEAFF | TGTGCCAGCAGTGAAAGGCAGGGAGGGGGCACTGAAGCTTTCTTT
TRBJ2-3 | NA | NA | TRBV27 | CASSTRVADTQYF | TGTGCCAGCAGCACCAGAGTAGCAGATACGCAGTATTTT
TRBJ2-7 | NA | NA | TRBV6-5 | CASRVTAGNYEQYF | TGTGCCAGCAGGGTGACAGCTGGGAACTACGAGCAGTACTTC